This T cell receptor beta chain comes out of a study of T cell responses to AZD1222 COVID-19 vaccine. It was second doses at about 4 or about 12 weeks that were pooled. Measured with immunoSEQ multiplex PCR; TCRdb has only the in-frame clones, and not every one. The sample yields about 140,000 clones, about 93% seen once. Notes on the study in general: The span of vaccine-associated CD4 TCRs extended across spike, with dominance at 160-218 and 743-854. In all cases, repertoires were sampled only after the peak T cell response. Most donors were white British, females outnumbered males, and clonal diversity was possibly underestimated.

Regarding this clone: Its specificity is unknown.

Germline lookup yields CDR1 LNHDA and CDR2 SQIVND (reference sequence). The CDR3 loop spans 15 amino acids. The V gene end was trimmed by 1 base and the J gene end by 5 bases; junction bases not matched to a gene: 6. The TCR sequence derives from an adult who received the AZD1222 COVID-19 vaccine. This sample comprised peripheral blood, obtained 28 days after the second AZD1222 dose. The chain uses TRBV19 and TRBJ1-2; 8 nucleotides line up with TRBD1. CDR3 region: CASSIGQGAGYGYTF. CDR3 nucleotides: TGTGCCAGTAGTATAGGCCAGGGGGCTGGGTATGGCTACACCTTC.